The rows below give T cell receptor beta chains drawn from one sample of a study of T cell responses to AZD1222 COVID-19 vaccine. TCRdb's table, derived via immunoSEQ multiplex PCR, lists solely in-frame clones and lacks some. This sample carries 150,000 or so clones, roughly nine tenths of them seen once, and the ten largest clones take about 2.5%. The source material was peripheral blood, sampled on day 0 of AZD1222 vaccination. The source of these receptors is an adult in good health. Both conserved end residues are part of each CDR3. The order of the fields is CDR3 protein, CDR3 DNA, V gene, D gene, J gene. D genes are given only for firm matches.

cdr3_aa: CASSLRGSFDQPQHF
cdr3_nt: TGTGCCAGCAGCCTGCGAGGGAGTTTCGATCAGCCCCAGCATTTT
v_call: TRBV21-1
d_call: NA
j_call: TRBJ1-5

cdr3_aa: CASSSQGQNYGYTF
cdr3_nt: TGTGCCAGCAGCTCCCAGGGACAGAACTATGGCTACACCTTC
v_call: TRBV5-6
d_call: TRBD1
j_call: TRBJ1-2

cdr3_aa: CAIRDEGGYEQYF
cdr3_nt: TGTGCCATCCGGGATGAGGGCGGTTACGAGCAGTACTTC
v_call: TRBV10-3
d_call: NA
j_call: TRBJ2-7

cdr3_aa: CASSTGREGQPQHF
cdr3_nt: TGTGCCAGCAGCACAGGGAGGGAAGGTCAGCCCCAGCATTTT
v_call: TRBV2
d_call: NA
j_call: TRBJ1-5

cdr3_aa: CASSTISGSGYNEQFF
cdr3_nt: TGTGCCAGCAGTACCATTAGCGGGAGTGGTTACAATGAGCAGTTCTTC
v_call: TRBV27
d_call: TRBD2
j_call: TRBJ2-1

cdr3_aa: CSVESRISGTEAFF
cdr3_nt: TGCAGCGTTGAATCACGAATTTCAGGCACTGAAGCTTTCTTT
v_call: TRBV29-1
d_call: NA
j_call: TRBJ1-1

cdr3_aa: CASSARDRGNGYTF
cdr3_nt: TGTGCCAGCAGTGCCCGGGACAGGGGAAATGGCTACACCTTC
v_call: TRBV27
d_call: TRBD1
j_call: TRBJ1-2

cdr3_aa: CASSHPTRGTEAFF
cdr3_nt: TGTGCCAGCAGTCACCCAACCCGGGGGACTGAAGCTTTCTTT
v_call: TRBV6-5
d_call: NA
j_call: TRBJ1-1

cdr3_aa: CASSLKPTDTEAFF
cdr3_nt: TGTGCCAGCTCCCTAAAACCGACAGACACTGAAGCTTTCTTT
v_call: TRBV18
d_call: NA
j_call: TRBJ1-1

cdr3_aa: CASKSFREGTDTQYF
cdr3_nt: TGTGCCAGTAAATCCTTTAGGGAGGGTACAGATACGCAGTATTTT
v_call: TRBV19
d_call: TRBD2
j_call: TRBJ2-3

cdr3_aa: CASSLGRFNEKLFF
cdr3_nt: TGTGCCAGCAGCCTGGGACGGTTTAATGAAAAACTGTTTTTT
v_call: TRBV6-5
d_call: NA
j_call: TRBJ1-4

cdr3_aa: CASSQFGEQYF
cdr3_nt: TGTGCCAGCAGCCAATTTGGAGAGCAGTACTTC
v_call: TRBV27
d_call: NA
j_call: TRBJ2-7

cdr3_aa: CASSASGRLRSSTDTQYF
cdr3_nt: TGTGCCAGCAGTGCTAGCGGGAGGCTCCGCAGTAGCACAGATACGCAGTATTTT
v_call: TRBV6-1
d_call: TRBD2
j_call: TRBJ2-3

cdr3_aa: CASSVDARGQWDTQYF
cdr3_nt: TGTGCCAGCAGCGTAGACGCGAGGGGGCAATGGGATACGCAGTATTTT
v_call: TRBV9
d_call: TRBD1
j_call: TRBJ2-3

cdr3_aa: CASRTAGANTEAFF
cdr3_nt: TGTGCCAGCAGGACGGCAGGGGCCAACACTGAAGCTTTCTTT
v_call: TRBV6-4
d_call: NA
j_call: TRBJ1-1